Listed here are 2 T cell receptor beta chains from one sample, sequenced in a study of CD8 T cells in Susac syndrome. RNA amounts of about 0.45 to 1 ug underwent reverse transcription with random hexamers. In TCRdb, the immunoSEQ multiplex PCR reads were re-called with MiXCR into one record per CDR3 protein. The sample yields some 400,000 distinct CDR3 sequences, around 83% seen once. The sequencing input was CD8+ T cells from PBMCs. These receptors were obtained from a human donor with multiple sclerosis.

This chain joins TRBV27 and TRBJ2-6; the match to TRBD1 covers 7 bases. Germline CDR1 reads MNHEY; CDR2 reads SMNVEV (reference sequence). This CDR3 contains 17 residues. V gave up 6 bases and J gave up 0 bases; unmatched junction bases: 8. The CDR3 spells CASSRTGFSSGANVLTF. CDR3 nucleotides: TGTGCCAGCAGCCGGACAGGCTTTAGCTCTGGGGCCAACGTCCTGACTTTC.

The chain is built from TRBV11-2 and TRBJ1-1, with no clear D. This CDR3 contains 15 residues. Trimming stripped 2 bases from V and 0 bases from J, with 10 bases between. Germline V gives CDR1 SGHAT, CDR2 FQNNGV. Here the CDR3 reads CASSLLKELNTEAFF. DNA for the CDR3: TGTGCCAGCAGCTTATTGAAGGAACTGAACACTGAAGCTTTCTTT.